One and the same sample provided the 30 T cell receptor beta chains below, sequenced in a study of blood T cell repertoires in COVID-19. Data came from immunoSEQ multiplex PCR; TCRdb stores just in-frame clones and leaves some out. The sample has tens of thousands of clones, over 75% seen once. Sequencing was done on a sample of peripheral blood. All receptors come from a man under 40 with active or convalescent COVID-19.

The chain links TRBV27 to TRBJ1-2; a weak D match, TRBD1 (5 bases). V was pared by 7 bases and J by 0 bases, with 12 bases between. The CDR3 has 14 residues. Germline V gene data show CDR1 as MNHEY and CDR2 as SMNVEV (reference sequence). DNA for the CDR3: TGTGCCAGCAAGTCTTGGGGGGCTAACTATGGCTACACCTTC. This translates into CASKSWGANYGYTF.

The V call is TRBV18, the J call TRBJ1-2; D is undetermined. Trimming pared 6 bases from V and 5 bases from J, leaving 16 bases between. Germline CDR1 reads KGHSH; CDR2 reads LQKENI. This CDR3 region has 14 residues. CDR3 DNA: TGTGCCAGCTCTCCGTCCGGGTTGGGTTATGGCTACACCTTC. It is translated as CASSPSGLGYGYTF. The whole variable domain, remainder taken from reference TRBV18 and TRBJ1-2, is NAGVMQNPRHLVRRRGQEARLRCSPMKGHSHVYWYRQLPEEGLKFMVYLQKENIIDESGMPKERFSAEFPKEGPSILRIQQVVRGDSAAYFCASSPSGLGYGYTFGSGTRLTVV.

This clone was observed a single time. The V and J genes are TRBV9 and TRBJ2-4, with TRBD2 matching 12 bases. CDR1 is SGDLS, CDR2 YYNGEE, per germline. The length of the CDR3 is 14 residues. The V and J ends lost 0 bases and 15 bases, in that order; junction bases with no gene match: 7. The CDR3, as DNA: TGTGCCAGCAGCGTAGGTCTAGCGGGGGGGCCGATGTACTTC. Protein product: CASSVGLAGGPMYF.

The chain carries TRBV7-3 and TRBJ2-2, with a possible D match to TRBD2 (6 bases). Trimming removed 5 bases at V and 6 bases at J, with 10 bases between. The CDR3 loop spans 13 amino acids. Germline-derived CDR1 and CDR2 are SGHTA and FQGTGA. The CDR3 DNA reads as TGTGCCAGCAGCCCCCGGGGGTCCGGGGAGCTGTTTTTT. Translated, it gives CASSPRGSGELFF.

In this sample, this clone turned up once. The chain couples TRBV2 to TRBJ1-4; D is uncertain. The CDR3 is 12 amino acids. Germline V gene data show CDR1 as SNHLY and CDR2 as FYNNEI. Deletions cut 7 bases from V and 8 bases from J, with 11 bases between. The CDR3: CASNREREKLFF. The CDR3 DNA reads as TGTGCCAGCAACCGGGAGCGAGAAAAACTGTTTTTT.

The J gene is TRBJ2-3, the V gene TRBV18, with 7 bases identical to TRBD2. The CDR3 is made up of 14 amino acids. The J segment lost 4 bases and the V segment lost 5 bases, leaving 6 bases of the junction unmatched. In germline, CDR1 is KGHSH, CDR2 LQKENI. The CDR3 sequence: CASSSPSGSDTQYF. Here the CDR3 DNA reads TGTGCCAGCTCAAGCCCTAGCGGATCAGATACGCAGTATTTT.

V usage is TRBV5-6 and J usage is TRBJ2-7; a weak D match, TRBD2 (6 bases). CDR3 length: 13 residues. Germline V gives CDR1 SGHDT, CDR2 YYEEEE. V gave up 4 bases and J gave up 3 bases, with 11 bases separating them. The CDR3 coding sequence is TGTGCCAGCAGCCCCGGGGGACTCTACGAGCAGTACTTC. Residues: CASSPGGLYEQYF. Complete variable domain (other parts from reference TRBV5-6 and TRBJ2-7): DAGVTQSPTHLIKTRGQQVTLRCSPKSGHDTVSWYQQALGQGPQFIFQYYEEEERQRGNFPDRFSGHQFPNYSSELNVNALLLGDSALYLCASSPGGLYEQYFGPGTRLTVT.

This chain links TRBV5-1 with TRBJ1-4; D is undetermined. The length of the CDR3 is 19 residues. The V end lost 0 bases, the J end lost 5 bases, and 23 bases lay between the germline ends. The V gene's germline CDR1 is SGHRS and CDR2 YFSETQ. CDR3 coding DNA: TGCGCCAGCAGCTTGGAACGGTTTCCGGGTTTATCAAGAAATGAAAAACTGTTTTTT. The encoded protein is CASSLERFPGLSRNEKLFF. Complete variable domain (other parts from reference TRBV5-1 and TRBJ1-4): KAGVTQTPRYLIKTRGQQVTLSCSPISGHRSVSWYQQTPGQGLQFLFEYFSETQRNKGNFPGRFSGRQFSNSRSEMNVSTLELGDSALYLCASSLERFPGLSRNEKLFFGSGTQLSVL.

The chain is built from TRBV9 and TRBJ2-7; D gene uncertain. V lost 1 base to trimming and J lost 0 bases, with 5 bases between them. This CDR3 comprises 13 residues. The germline CDR1 and CDR2 sequences are SGDLS and YYNGEE. This CDR3 reads CASSVPSSYEQYV. The CDR3 DNA follows: TGTGCCAGCAGCGTACCGAGCTCCTACGAGCAGTACGTC.

V usage is TRBV10-2 and J usage is TRBJ1-5; D remains ambiguous. Trimming took 1 base from V and 4 from J, leaving 2 bases between them. Germline V gives CDR1 WSHSY, CDR2 SAAADI. The CDR3 consists of 12 residues. This CDR3 reads CASSELNQPQHF. The DNA for the CDR3 is TGCGCCAGCAGTGAGTTAAATCAGCCCCAGCATTTT.

This clone was counted a single time. The rearrangement joins TRBV7-3 to TRBJ2-7; D unresolved. The V and J ends lost 1 base and 5 bases respectively, with 9 bases between them. The length of the CDR3 is 13 residues. In germline, CDR1 is SGHTA, CDR2 FQGTGA. The CDR3 region is CASSLSPSDEQYV. The CDR3 DNA reads TGTGCCAGCAGCTTAAGTCCCAGCGACGAGCAGTACGTC.

V is TRBV3-1 (or the pseudogene TRBV3-2) and J is TRBJ2-1; D call uncertain. The germline gives CDR1 LGHDT, CDR2 YNNKEL (reference sequence). This CDR3 spans 11 amino acids. Trimming cost V 0 bases and J 9 bases, with 3 bases left between them. The CDR3 sequence is CASSQDFEQFF. In nucleotides, the CDR3 is TGTGCCAGCAGCCAAGACTTTGAGCAGTTCTTC.

For the CDR3, the DNA is TGTGCCAGCAGTCGTCACGGGACAGGGGGAGGGAATCAGCCCCAGCATTTT. Translated: CASSRHGTGGGNQPQHF. V is TRBV2 and J is TRBJ1-5, with TRBD1 matching 11 bases. Germline loops: CDR1 SNHLY, CDR2 FYNNEI. This CDR3 has 17 amino acids. V lost 5 bases and J lost 4; bases outside the gene matches: 10.

The V gene is TRBV6-2 or TRBV6-3, the J gene TRBJ1-6; D remains unclear. Germline V gene sequence: CDR1 MNHEY, CDR2 SVGEGT. Trimming cost V 4 bases and J 9 bases, with 13 bases left between them. The CDR3 consists of 14 residues. CDR3 residues: CASSWAGDGSPLHF. Here the CDR3 DNA reads TGTGCCAGCAGTTGGGCAGGTGACGGTTCACCCCTCCACTTT.

This clone was detected once. The V gene is TRBV7-2, the J gene TRBJ2-1; the match to TRBD2 covers 13 bases. CDR1 SGHTA and CDR2 FQGNSA come from the germline V gene. The CDR3 totals 17 residues. The junction had 13 bases not matched to a gene; V was cut back by 4 bases and J by 10 bases. CDR3 sequence (DNA): TGTGCCAGCAGCTATTTCTCCGGGACTAGCGGGACTTGGGAGCAGTTCTTC. It specifies CASSYFSGTSGTWEQFF.

This chain uses TRBV29-1 with TRBJ2-3; 7 bases line up with TRBD1. The CDR3 is 15 amino acids. The germline CDR1 and CDR2 sequences are SQVTM and ANQGSEA. V dropped 4 bases and J dropped 2; count of bases not matched to a gene: 9. CDR3 nucleotide sequence: TGCAGCGTTGTTTCTGCAGGGGGTCTCACAGATACGCAGTATTTT. It yields the protein CSVVSAGGLTDTQYF.

The rearrangement joins TRBV9 to TRBJ2-3; 8 bases align to TRBD1. V trimming: 4 bases; J trimming: 0 bases; junction bases outside the gene matches: 10. CDR3 length equals 17 residues. CDR1 SGDLS and CDR2 YYNGEE come from the germline V gene. This CDR3 reads CASSPYGDRISTDTQYF. CDR3 in DNA: TGTGCCAGCAGCCCATACGGGGACAGGATTAGCACAGATACGCAGTATTTT. Drawing the rest from reference TRBV9 and TRBJ2-3, the complete variable domain is DSGVTQTPKHLITATGQRVTLRCSPRSGDLSVYWYQQSLDQGLQFLIQYYNGEERAKGNILERFSAQQFPDLHSELNLSSLELGDSALYFCASSPYGDRISTDTQYFGPGTRLTVL.

This chain links TRBV5-6 with TRBJ2-2, with 7 bases matching TRBD1. Germline V gives CDR1 SGHDT, CDR2 YYEEEE. This CDR3 comprises 12 residues. J lost 8 bases, V lost 4 bases, and 2 bases had no gene match. CDR3 sequence reads: CASSNRGGELFF. The CDR3 DNA is TGTGCCAGCAGCAACAGGGGAGGGGAGCTGTTTTTT.

The rearrangement links TRBV7-3 to TRBJ2-1; 13 bases agree with TRBD2. Germline CDR1 reads SGHTA; CDR2 reads FQGTGA. V was clipped by 5 bases and J by 6 bases; unmatched bases: 1. CDR3 length: 14 amino acids. CDR3 sequence: CASSGLAGVNEQFF. As DNA, the CDR3 is TGTGCCAGCAGCGGACTAGCGGGGGTCAATGAGCAGTTCTTC.

J is TRBJ2-3 and V is TRBV5-1; unclear D gene. V was cut by 1 base and J by 2 bases, with 14 bases left in between. The CDR3 loop spans 16 amino acids. CDR1 SGHRS and CDR2 YFSETQ come from the germline V gene. The CDR3 spells CASSLLSSTITDTQYF. In DNA, the CDR3 is TGCGCCAGCAGCTTGCTGAGTAGCACAATCACAGATACGCAGTATTTT.

The V and J genes are TRBV7-8 and TRBJ2-1; TRBD1 is a possible D gene (6 bases). Germline values: CDR1 SGHVS, CDR2 FQNEAQ. The CDR3 consists of 12 residues. The ends were cut back, 5 bases at V and 10 bases at J, with 12 bases in the middle. Written as DNA, the CDR3 is TGTGCCAGCAGCCCAACAAGGGGGGAGCAGTTCTTC. Translated, it gives CASSPTRGEQFF.

V gene TRBV20-1 combines with J gene TRBJ2-1; D unclear. Between the trimmed V and J ends, which lost 0 bases and 8 bases, there was a span of 5 bases. CDR1 DFQATT and CDR2 SNEGSKA come from the germline V gene (reference sequence). This CDR3 spans 11 amino acids. CDR3 DNA sequence: TGCAGTGCTAGAGATAGTTATGAGCAGTTCTTC. Protein product: CSARDSYEQFF.

In regard to this clone: The junction departs from the called germline gene at one end, perhaps through a read error. The V gene is TRBV4-1, the J gene TRBJ2-6, with a weak D call TRBD2 (7 bases). Germline lookup yields CDR1 MGHRA and CDR2 YSYEKL. The CDR3 is 19 amino acids. CDR3: CARSHGGGGAEPWANVLTF. The CDR3 coding sequence is TGCGCCCGCAGCCACGGGGGAGGGGGGGCCGAACCGTGGGCCAACGTCCTGACTTTC.

V usage is TRBV11-3 and J usage is TRBJ2-1, with a weak D call TRBD2 (5 bases). Germline lookup yields CDR1 SGHNT and CDR2 YENEEA. CDR3 length: 14 amino acids. With 7 bases removed from V and 3 bases from J, the gap between germline ends came to 13 bases. The chain's CDR3 is CASTPDGNYNEQFF. The CDR3 DNA reads as TGTGCCAGCACACCTGACGGGAACTACAATGAGCAGTTCTTC.

For the CDR3, the DNA is TGTGCCAGCAGCTCTCTTGGACAGGGATATGGCTACACCTTC. Encoded protein: CASSSLGQGYGYTF. V and J are TRBV11-2 and TRBJ1-2, with TRBD1 matching 8 bases. The CDR3 length is 14 residues. V dropped 4 bases and J dropped 5; count of bases not matched to a gene: 6. CDR1 SGHAT and CDR2 FQNNGV come from the germline V gene. Complete variable domain (other parts from reference TRBV11-2 and TRBJ1-2): EAGVAQSPRYKIIEKRQSVAFWCNPISGHATLYWYQQILGQGPKLLIQFQNNGVVDDSQLPKDRFSAERLKGVDSTLKIQPAKLEDSAVYLCASSSLGQGYGYTFGSGTRLTVV.

This rearrangement joins TRBV5-8 to TRBJ2-1; 7 positions agree with TRBD2. J gave up 3 bases and V 2 bases, and 5 bases lay outside the gene matches. The germline V gene encodes CDR1 SGHTS and CDR2 YDEGEE. This CDR3 has 15 residues. CDR3 amino acids: CASSFETSSYNEQFF. The CDR3 nucleotides are TGTGCCAGCAGCTTTGAGACTAGCAGCTACAATGAGCAGTTCTTC.

The chain employs TRBV9 and TRBJ1-6; D is ambiguous. This CDR3 contains 16 residues. V lost 0 bases and J lost 4, with 11 bases in between. CDR1 is SGDLS and CDR2 is YYNGEE in the germline V gene. The CDR3 reads CASSVEEGFYNSPLHF. CDR3 coding DNA: TGTGCCAGCAGCGTAGAAGAGGGCTTTTATAATTCACCCCTCCACTTT.

The gene calls are TRBV18 and TRBJ2-2; a possible D gene is TRBD2 (5 bases). V was clipped by 1 base and J by 4 bases, with 7 bases between them. The CDR3 length is 14 residues. The germline gives CDR1 KGHSH, CDR2 LQKENI. CDR3 residues: CASSPRGLTGELFF. The CDR3 DNA follows: TGTGCCAGCTCACCACGAGGGCTCACCGGGGAGCTGTTTTTT.

The chain combines TRBV6-6 with TRBJ2-3; 8 nucleotides line up with TRBD1. Germline loops: CDR1 MNHNY, CDR2 SVGAGI (reference sequence). The CDR3 consists of 17 residues. The V and J ends lost 5 bases and 2 bases, in that order; junction bases with no gene match: 12. CDR3: CASSPGQGFYVTDTQYF. DNA for the CDR3: TGTGCCAGCAGTCCCGGACAGGGATTCTATGTCACAGATACGCAGTATTTT.

The chain couples TRBV24-1 to TRBJ2-3; D is undetermined. Germline values: CDR1 KGHDR, CDR2 SFDVKD. There are 13 residues in the CDR3. V gave up 0 bases and J gave up 3 bases, with 3 bases separating them. CDR3 in DNA: TGTGCCACCAGTGATTTGCCTACAGATACGCAGTATTTT. It is translated as CATSDLPTDTQYF.